The 7 T cell receptor beta chains listed next were all sequenced from one sample in a study of blood T cell repertoires in COVID-19. Sequencing was performed with immunoSEQ multiplex PCR; in TCRdb, only in-frame clones are kept and a portion is missing. Of 250,000 to 350,000 clones detected, 89% appear once; the ten largest clones hold around an eighth. Sequencing was performed on peripheral blood. These receptors were taken from a woman aged 60-70 years with acute or convalescent COVID-19.

As regards this clone: This sample includes further DNA sequences coding for the same CDR3. The V gene is TRBV9, the J gene TRBJ1-1, with D possibly being TRBD1 (6 bases). The CDR3 has 14 amino acids. Trimming stripped 0 bases from V and 5 bases from J, with 11 bases between. CDR1 is SGDLS and CDR2 is YYNGEE in the germline V gene. The CDR3 is CASSVVGGNTEAFF. CDR3 in DNA: TGTGCCAGCAGCGTAGTAGGGGGTAATACTGAAGCTTTCTTT.

The chain links TRBV5-1 to TRBJ2-3; 13 nucleotides agree with TRBD2. Germline V CDR1 and CDR2: SGHRS, YFSETQ. V lost 4 bases and J lost 9; bases outside the gene matches: 11. The CDR3 consists of 16 residues. The CDR3 protein is CASSASLAGGQGTQYF. In DNA form, the CDR3 reads TGCGCCAGCAGCGCCTCACTAGCGGGGGGGCAAGGGACGCAGTATTTT.

The V gene is TRBV2, the J gene TRBJ1-1; D gene unclear. This CDR3 region has 13 residues. Per germline, CDR1 SNHLY and CDR2 FYNNEI. Trimming took 7 bases from V and 0 from J, leaving 9 bases between them. The CDR3 sequence is CASIVGVNTEAFF. The CDR3 DNA is TGTGCCAGCATAGTAGGAGTGAACACTGAAGCTTTCTTT.

V gene TRBV28 combines with J gene TRBJ1-2, with 9 positions matching TRBD1. This CDR3 has 15 residues. In germline, CDR1 is MDHEN, CDR2 SYDVKM. With 4 bases clipped from V and 5 bases from J, the junction kept 8 bases outside the gene matches. CDR3 DNA sequence: TGTGCCAGCAGTTCAGGACAGGGGAGGAGTTATGGCTACACCTTC. Its translation: CASSSGQGRSYGYTF.

The CDR3 sequence is CASSIGQGFEQYF. The CDR3 DNA reads as TGTGCCAGTAGTATAGGGCAGGGATTCGAGCAGTACTTC. This chain links TRBV19 with TRBJ2-7; tentatively, D is TRBD1 (5 bases). The V gene's germline CDR1 is LNHDA and CDR2 SQIVND (reference sequence). The CDR3 covers 13 residues. V shed 1 base and J shed 6 bases, with 10 bases lying between them.

The chain is built from TRBV5-1 and TRBJ1-3; D possibly corresponds to TRBD1 (5 bases). Trimming took off 5 bases at V and 4 bases at J, with 13 bases between the two ends. Germline V CDR1 and CDR2: SGHRS, YFSETQ. The CDR3 extends over 14 amino acids. CDR3 sequence reads: CASSVQGTGNTIYF. The CDR3 region has the DNA TGCGCCAGCAGTGTCCAGGGCACGGGAAACACCATATATTTT.

The rearrangement uses TRBV24-1 and TRBJ1-5; 9 bases are a match to TRBD1. Germline V CDR1 and CDR2: KGHDR, SFDVKD. This CDR3 comprises 16 residues. V was clipped by 5 bases and J by 0 bases; unmatched bases: 4. The CDR3 spells CATSAGTGFSNQPQHF. In nucleotides, the CDR3 is TGTGCCACCAGTGCGGGGACAGGGTTTAGCAATCAGCCCCAGCATTTT.